The 16 T cell receptor beta chains below come from one sample, sequenced in a study of early T cells in non-severe SARS-CoV-2 infection (dated by TCRdb to about 2021). To prepare the library, 5' RACE was applied. The data were produced on a NextSeq 500. The public reads were reprocessed in TCRdb via fastp at Q25 and MiXCR, keeping in-frame beta chains. Entries that share a CDR3 protein sequence are merged under the most common genes and DNA. For this sample the table gives 75,000 to 95,000 distinct CDR3 sequences, of which over 15% were detected only once. The top ten clonotypes cover approximately 5.1% of the sample. This specimen consisted of whole blood, obtained at baseline. The receptors shown here come from an adult who was a healthcare worker with PCR-confirmed SARS-CoV-2 infection or an uninfected control (not recorded which).

The chain employs TRBV7-9 and TRBJ2-7, with TRBD1 as a possible D gene (6 bases). The germline gives CDR1 SEHNR, CDR2 FQNEAQ (reference sequence). Trimming shortened V by 7 bases and J by 2 bases, and 9 bases separated the two germline ends. CDR3 length: 12 amino acids. The CDR3 region is CASTGDPYEQYF. The DNA of the CDR3 is TGTGCCAGCACAGGGGACCCCTACGAGCAGTACTTC.

This clonotype was seen many times. V and J are TRBV4-2 and TRBJ2-3; TRBD2 aligns across 13 bases. Germline CDR1 LGHNA, CDR2 YNFKEQ. V lost 0 bases and J lost 3; bases outside the gene matches: 3. CDR3 size: 17 residues. The CDR3 sequence is CASSQEGLAGETDTQYF. The CDR3, as DNA: TGTGCCAGCAGCCAAGAAGGACTAGCGGGAGAGACAGATACGCAGTATTTT.

The chain has TRBV11-2 and TRBJ1-1; D call uncertain. The V end lost 5 bases, the J end lost 3 bases, and 10 bases lay between the germline ends. The CDR3 is 13 amino acids. CDR1 and CDR2 from the germline V gene are SGHAT and FQNNGV. The CDR3 here is CASSTVGYTEAFF. CDR3 DNA sequence: TGTGCCAGCAGCACCGTCGGGTACACTGAAGCTTTCTTT.

This clonotype was counted many times. The V call is TRBV6-5, the J call TRBJ1-3; no definite D call. Germline CDR1 reads MNHEY; CDR2 reads SVGAGI. CDR3 length equals 13 residues. The V end was cut by 8 bases, the J end by 0 bases, with 8 bases between. The DNA of the CDR3 is TGTGCCAGCCGACGGAGCTCTGGAAACACCATATATTTT. Translation: CASRRSSGNTIYF.

This clonotype was seen ten or more times. V and J are TRBV20-1 and TRBJ2-1; D remains unclear. The CDR3 length is 13 residues. CDR1 and CDR2 from the germline V gene are DFQATT and SNEGSKA (reference sequence). Trimming cost V 1 base and J 4 bases, with 8 bases left between them. The CDR3: CSARVVGYNEQFF. The CDR3 bases are TGCAGTGCTAGAGTAGTGGGATACAATGAGCAGTTCTTC.

The chain uses TRBV7-8 and TRBJ2-7, with 12 bases matching TRBD2. The V segment lost 3 bases and the J segment 3 bases; nucleotides outside the gene matches: 3. The CDR3 runs 15 residues. CDR1 SGHVS and CDR2 FQNEAQ come from the germline V gene. CDR3 in DNA: TGTGCCAGCAGCTTTAGGACTAGCGGGATCTACGAGCAGTACTTC. This gives the protein CASSFRTSGIYEQYF.

This clonotype showed up just a few times. This chain links TRBV28 with TRBJ2-1; D is possibly TRBD2 (6 bases). The germline CDR1 and CDR2 sequences are MDHEN and SYDVKM. V was trimmed by 8 bases and J by 7 bases, leaving 12 bases between them. This CDR3 is built from 12 residues. The CDR3 DNA follows: TGTGCCAGCCGAGGACTACTAAATGAGCAGTTCTTC. As protein: CASRGLLNEQFF.

V and J are TRBV5-1 and TRBJ1-2; D gene uncertain. Germline V CDR1 and CDR2: SGHRS, YFSETQ. Deletions cut 0 bases from V and 4 bases from J, with 10 bases between. The CDR3 runs 14 residues. Here the CDR3 reads CASSLDSPVYGYTF. The CDR3, as DNA: TGCGCCAGCAGCTTGGACAGCCCTGTCTATGGCTACACCTTC.

This sequence joins TRBV4-2 and TRBJ2-3, with unresolved D. Germline V gives CDR1 LGHNA, CDR2 YNFKEQ. The V and J ends lost 0 bases and 6 bases respectively, with 13 bases between them. This CDR3 spans 15 amino acids. CDR3 amino acids: CASSQESPARDTQYF. The CDR3, as DNA: TGTGCCAGCAGCCAAGAGTCCCCTGCGAGGGATACGCAGTATTTT.

This clonotype came up many times. The rearrangement links TRBV20-1 to TRBJ2-7, with a possible D match to TRBD2 (5 bases). The CDR3 has 14 amino acids. Germline V lookup: CDR1 DFQATT, CDR2 SNEGSKA (reference sequence). Trimming took 0 bases from V and 3 from J, leaving 12 bases between them. The CDR3 is CSARDGDKLYEQYF. DNA for the CDR3: TGCAGTGCTAGAGACGGGGATAAACTCTACGAGCAGTACTTC.

In its sample, this clonotype was seen a few times. The chain uses TRBV12-3 or TRBV12-4 and TRBJ2-1; 9 nucleotides agree with TRBD1. V dropped 6 bases and J dropped 9; count of bases not matched to a gene: 9. The CDR3 contains 14 residues. The CDR3 loop reads CASSQSGQGVEQFF. CDR3 nucleotide sequence: TGTGCCAGCAGCCAATCGGGACAGGGTGTTGAGCAGTTCTTC.

The gene calls are TRBV11-2 and TRBJ2-1, with D possibly being TRBD2 (5 bases). The V gene's germline CDR1 is SGHAT and CDR2 FQNNGV. The CDR3 loop spans 15 amino acids. V lost 7 bases, J lost 3 bases, and 16 bases lay in between. The CDR3 DNA follows: TGTGCCAGCAACCCCCTGGTAGCGAACTACAATGAGCAGTTCTTC. It yields the protein CASNPLVANYNEQFF.

This clonotype was counted between two and nine times. The gene calls are TRBV5-6 and TRBJ2-1; the D is unclear. Deletions cut 3 bases from V and 0 bases from J, with 13 bases between. The CDR3 extends over 16 amino acids. Per germline, CDR1 SGHDT and CDR2 YYEEEE. DNA of the CDR3: TGTGCCAGCAGCTCCCCGACTGCCGACTCCTACAATGAGCAGTTCTTC. It yields the protein CASSSPTADSYNEQFF.

This clonotype was counted a few times. This chain connects TRBV11-2 to TRBJ2-1; no definite D call. V dropped 5 bases and J dropped 9 bases, with 8 bases sitting between them. This CDR3 is built from 11 residues. Germline CDR1 reads SGHAT; CDR2 reads FQNNGV. CDR3 sequence (DNA): TGTGCCAGCAGCAACAATGGTGAGCAGTTCTTC. This sequence encodes CASSNNGEQFF.

The chain couples TRBV18 to TRBJ2-7; 10 positions match TRBD2. This CDR3 comprises 15 residues. V trimming: 4 bases; J trimming: 5 bases; junction bases outside the gene matches: 8. The germline gives CDR1 KGHSH, CDR2 LQKENI. Here the CDR3 DNA reads TGTGCCAGCTCACAGGGGAGCGGGAGGGCCCACGAGCAGTACTTC. Translated, it gives CASSQGSGRAHEQYF.

The chain joins TRBV3-1 to TRBJ2-1; possible D gene TRBD1, 5 bases. Trimming took off 2 bases at V and 0 bases at J, with 11 bases between the two ends. Germline values: CDR1 LGHDT, CDR2 YNNKEL (reference sequence). The CDR3 contains 16 residues. CDR3 sequence (DNA): TGTGCCAGCAGCCAACGAGTGGGGCTCTCCTACAATGAGCAGTTCTTC. It is translated as CASSQRVGLSYNEQFF.